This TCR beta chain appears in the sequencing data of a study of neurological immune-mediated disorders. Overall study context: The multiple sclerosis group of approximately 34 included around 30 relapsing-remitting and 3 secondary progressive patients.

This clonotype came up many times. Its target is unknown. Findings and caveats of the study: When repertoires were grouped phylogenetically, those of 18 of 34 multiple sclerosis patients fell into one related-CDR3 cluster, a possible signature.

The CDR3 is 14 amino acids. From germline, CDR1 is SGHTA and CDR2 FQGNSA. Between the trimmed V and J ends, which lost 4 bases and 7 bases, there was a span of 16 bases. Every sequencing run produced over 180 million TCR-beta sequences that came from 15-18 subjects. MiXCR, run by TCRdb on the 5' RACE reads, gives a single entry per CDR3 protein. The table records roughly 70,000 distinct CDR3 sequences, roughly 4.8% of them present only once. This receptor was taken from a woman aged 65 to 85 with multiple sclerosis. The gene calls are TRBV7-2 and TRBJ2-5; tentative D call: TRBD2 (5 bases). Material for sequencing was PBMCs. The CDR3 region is CASSSPGFRGTQYF. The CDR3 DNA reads TGTGCCAGCAGCTCGCCCGGGTTTCGGGGGACCCAGTACTTC. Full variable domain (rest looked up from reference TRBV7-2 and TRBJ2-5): GAGVSQSPSNKVTEKGKDVELRCDPISGHTALYWYRQSLGQGLEFLIYFQGNSAPDKSGLPSDRFSAERTGGSVSTLTIQRTQQEDSAVYLCASSSPGFRGTQYFGPGTRLLVL.